One sample yielded the 8 T cell receptor beta chains listed below, sequenced in a study of blood T cells in healthy people across ages. Together with a sample-barcoded 5' primer, a J-beta primer mix was included in a second PCR lasting about 7 to 11 cycles. From the 5' RACE reads, TCRdb called clonotypes with MiXCR, one entry per CDR3 protein. This table holds more than 1,000,000 distinct CDR3 sequences, around 27% found once. Another study also made use of these data, one on T cells of mothers and their children.

Material for sequencing was blood. The receptors derive from a girl aged 2 to 10 in good health.

J is TRBJ2-1 and V is TRBV19; no clear D. Looked up from germline, CDR1 is LNHDA and CDR2 is SQIVND (reference sequence). Between the trimmed V and J ends, which lost 6 bases and 5 bases, there was a span of 20 bases. CDR3 length equals 16 residues. CDR3 nucleotide sequence: TGTGCCAGTAGCTGGGATCGTTTGGGCGAGGACAATGAGCAGTTCTTC. It codes for CASSWDRLGEDNEQFF.

A few counts support this clonotype. The chain couples TRBV7-2 to TRBJ2-5; D may be TRBD2 (6 bases). This CDR3 is built from 15 residues. The ends were cut back, 2 bases at V and 1 base at J, with 11 bases in the middle. Germline assignment: CDR1 SGHTA and CDR2 FQGNSA. CDR3 sequence reads: CASSLRRGVQETQYF. CDR3 DNA: TGTGCCAGCAGCTTAAGGCGGGGAGTCCAAGAGACCCAGTACTTC.

This clonotype was seen a single time. The chain uses TRBV29-1 and TRBJ2-3; 8 nucleotides align to TRBD2. The trim removed 3 bases at V and 0 bases at J, leaving 2 bases unmatched. From germline, CDR1 is SQVTM and CDR2 ANQGSEA. The CDR3 spans 14 residues. The CDR3 is CSVDAGGSTDTQYF. Here the CDR3 DNA reads TGCAGCGTTGACGCGGGGGGCAGCACAGATACGCAGTATTTT.

Ten or more counts support this clonotype. The chain uses TRBV11-1 and TRBJ2-5, with TRBD2 matching 8 bases. The J call may not be correct, given that the DNA end is closer to TRBJ2-7. There are 14 residues in the CDR3. The germline CDR1 and CDR2 sequences are SGHAT and FQDESV (reference sequence). The DNA of the CDR3 is TGTGCCAGCAGCCCAAGGAGCGGGAGATACGAGCAGTACTTC. It yields the protein CASSPRSGRYEQYF.

The rearrangement uses TRBV20-1 and TRBJ2-5; 12 nucleotides line up with TRBD2. CDR1 and CDR2 from the germline V gene are DFQATT and SNEGSKA (reference sequence). This CDR3 has 14 amino acids. After removal of 4 bases from V and 5 bases from J, the junction contained 5 bases not matched to a gene. The CDR3 DNA reads as TGCAGTGCTATCCTAGCGGGAGGGGGGGAGACCCAGTACTTC. This codes for CSAILAGGGETQYF.

This clonotype has just a few counts. V gene TRBV28 combines with J gene TRBJ2-5, with D perhaps matching TRBD1 (5 bases). CDR3 size: 11 residues. CDR1 MDHEN and CDR2 SYDVKM come from the germline V gene. V was clipped by 8 bases and J by 7 bases, with 11 bases between them. The DNA of the CDR3 is TGTGCCAGCGGTGTAGGGGCGACCCAGTACTTC. Translating it yields CASGVGATQYF.

This clonotype has only a few counts. The gene calls are TRBV4-2 and TRBJ1-2; D ambiguous. V was shortened by 0 bases and J by 8 bases, with 10 bases between the two germline ends. Looked up from germline, CDR1 is LGHNA and CDR2 is YNFKEQ. This CDR3 is built from 13 residues. CDR3 sequence reads: CASSQDTGWGYTF. CDR3 sequence (DNA): TGTGCCAGCAGCCAAGATACGGGATGGGGCTACACCTTC.

This CDR3 reads CATSRDEAGAKEQYF. The DNA of the CDR3 is TGTGCCACCAGCAGAGATGAAGCGGGAGCGAAAGAGCAGTACTTC. V and J are TRBV15 and TRBJ2-7, with 8 nucleotides matching TRBD2. After removal of 0 bases from V and 7 bases from J, the junction contained 8 bases not matched to a gene. Germline assignment: CDR1 LNHNV and CDR2 YYDKDF (reference sequence). The CDR3 has 15 residues.